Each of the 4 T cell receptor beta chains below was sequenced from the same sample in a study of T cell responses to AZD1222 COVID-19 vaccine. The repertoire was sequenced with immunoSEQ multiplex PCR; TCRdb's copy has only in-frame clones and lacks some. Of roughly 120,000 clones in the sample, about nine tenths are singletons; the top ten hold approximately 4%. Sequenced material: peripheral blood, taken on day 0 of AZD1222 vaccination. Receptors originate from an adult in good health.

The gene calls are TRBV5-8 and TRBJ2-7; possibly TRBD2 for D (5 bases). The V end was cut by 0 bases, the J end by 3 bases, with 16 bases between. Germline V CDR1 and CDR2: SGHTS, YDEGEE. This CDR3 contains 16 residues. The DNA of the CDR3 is TGTGCCAGCAGCTTGGCCCCTAGCTCCTGGGTCTACGAGCAGTACTTC. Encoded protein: CASSLAPSSWVYEQYF.

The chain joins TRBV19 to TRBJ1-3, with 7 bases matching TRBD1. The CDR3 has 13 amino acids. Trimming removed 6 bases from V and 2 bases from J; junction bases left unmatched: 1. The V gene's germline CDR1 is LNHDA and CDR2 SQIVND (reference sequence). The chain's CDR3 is CASSGTAGNTIYF. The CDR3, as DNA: TGTGCCAGTAGCGGGACAGCTGGAAACACCATATATTTT.

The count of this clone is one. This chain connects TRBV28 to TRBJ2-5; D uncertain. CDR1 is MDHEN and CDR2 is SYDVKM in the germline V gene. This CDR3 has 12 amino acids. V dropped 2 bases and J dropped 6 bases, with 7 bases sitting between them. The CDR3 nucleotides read TGTGCCAGCAGTTTAGGAGTGCAGACCCAGTACTTC. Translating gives CASSLGVQTQYF.

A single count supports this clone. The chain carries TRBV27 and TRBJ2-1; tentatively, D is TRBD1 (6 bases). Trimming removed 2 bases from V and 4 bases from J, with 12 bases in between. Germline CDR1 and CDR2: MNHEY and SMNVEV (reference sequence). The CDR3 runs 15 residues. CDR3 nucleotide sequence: TGTGCCAGCAGTTTAGCGACAACAGGGTACAATGAGCAGTTCTTC. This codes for CASSLATTGYNEQFF.